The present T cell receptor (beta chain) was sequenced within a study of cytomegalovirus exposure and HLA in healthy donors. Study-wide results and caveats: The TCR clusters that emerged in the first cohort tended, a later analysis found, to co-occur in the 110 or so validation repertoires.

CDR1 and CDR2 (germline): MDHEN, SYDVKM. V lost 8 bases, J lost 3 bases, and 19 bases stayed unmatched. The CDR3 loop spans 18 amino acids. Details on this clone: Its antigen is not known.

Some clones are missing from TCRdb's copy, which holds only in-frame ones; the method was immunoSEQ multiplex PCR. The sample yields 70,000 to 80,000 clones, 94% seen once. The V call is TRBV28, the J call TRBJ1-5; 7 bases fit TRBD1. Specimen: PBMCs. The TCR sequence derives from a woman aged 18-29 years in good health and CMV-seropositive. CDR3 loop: CASGDLQGPSTNNQPQHF. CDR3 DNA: TGTGCCAGCGGAGACCTACAGGGGCCAAGCACGAACAATCAGCCCCAGCATTTT.